A selection of T cell receptor beta chains follows, all from one sample in a study of cytomegalovirus exposure and HLA in healthy donors. Sequencing used immunoSEQ multiplex PCR; TCRdb keeps in-frame clones, though not all of them. The table records approximately 210,000 clones, approximately 79% of them present only once. The specimen sequenced was PBMCs. These receptor sequences come from a male donor in good health and CMV-seronegative. CDR3s include the opening cysteine and the closing phenylalanine or tryptophan. Fields, in order: clone size, V gene, D gene, J gene, CDR3 protein, CDR3 DNA. A D gene is named only where the DNA matches it firmly. Not all rows give a size; the values are once, few, many and, for expanded clones, a class.

clone_size: few; v_call: TRBV10-3; d_call: TRBD2; j_call: TRBJ2-7; cdr3_aa: CAISEIAGSYEQYF; cdr3_nt: TGTGCCATCAGTGAAATAGCGGGTTCCTACGAGCAGTACTTC
clone_size: NA; v_call: TRBV4-2; d_call: NA; j_call: TRBJ1-2; cdr3_aa: CASSQKTGPLNYGYTF; cdr3_nt: TGTGCCAGCAGCCAAAAAACAGGGCCCCTTAACTATGGCTACACCTTC
clone_size: NA; v_call: TRBV5-6; d_call: NA; j_call: TRBJ2-2; cdr3_aa: CASSLEGGRGIGELFF; cdr3_nt: TGTGCCAGCAGCTTGGAGGGCGGGCGGGGAATCGGGGAGCTGTTTTTT
clone_size: NA; v_call: TRBV12-5; d_call: NA; j_call: TRBJ1-1; cdr3_aa: CASGLSPDREAFF; cdr3_nt: TGTGCTAGTGGTTTGTCCCCGGACAGAGAGGCTTTCTTT
clone_size: NA; v_call: TRBV7-6; d_call: TRBD1; j_call: TRBJ2-7; cdr3_aa: CASRPDRASSYEQYF; cdr3_nt: TGTGCCAGCAGACCGGACAGGGCTAGCTCCTACGAGCAGTACTTC
clone_size: NA; v_call: TRBV4-1; d_call: NA; j_call: TRBJ1-1; cdr3_aa: CASNPTGNTEAFF; cdr3_nt: TGCGCCAGCAACCCGACAGGGAACACTGAAGCTTTCTTT
clone_size: NA; v_call: TRBV4-1; d_call: TRBD1; j_call: TRBJ2-7; cdr3_aa: CASSPGTGRIFYEQYF; cdr3_nt: TGCGCCAGCAGCCCCGGGACAGGGAGAATCTTCTACGAGCAGTACTTC
clone_size: NA; v_call: TRBV5-6; d_call: TRBD1; j_call: TRBJ2-7; cdr3_aa: CASSPTGTVPTDF; cdr3_nt: TGTGCCAGCAGCCCGACCGGGACAGTCCCGACCGACTTC
clone_size: NA; v_call: TRBV7-9; d_call: TRBD1; j_call: TRBJ1-4; cdr3_aa: CASNAGGQATNEKLFF; cdr3_nt: TGTGCCAGCAACGCAGGGGGCCAAGCAACTAATGAAAAACTGTTTTTT
clone_size: NA; v_call: TRBV13; d_call: NA; j_call: TRBJ1-1; cdr3_aa: CASSHRPGKREGAFF; cdr3_nt: TGTGCCAGCAGCCACCGACCGGGCAAACGGGAGGGAGCTTTCTTT
clone_size: NA; v_call: TRBV27; d_call: TRBD2; j_call: TRBJ2-1; cdr3_aa: CASSLFRGGIDEQFF; cdr3_nt: TGTGCCAGCAGTTTGTTCCGGGGGGGCATCGATGAGCAGTTCTTC
clone_size: NA; v_call: TRBV6-5; d_call: NA; j_call: TRBJ1-5; cdr3_aa: CASSLSGGRDQPQHF; cdr3_nt: TGTGCCAGCAGCCTATCCGGGGGTCGCGATCAGCCCCAGCATTTT
clone_size: NA; v_call: TRBV5-4; d_call: NA; j_call: TRBJ2-1; cdr3_aa: CASSLGGRDNEQFF; cdr3_nt: TGTGCCAGCAGCTTGGGAGGGCGGGACAATGAGCAGTTCTTC
clone_size: few; v_call: TRBV7-2; d_call: NA; j_call: TRBJ2-7; cdr3_aa: CASSSAGIESEQYF; cdr3_nt: TGTGCCAGCAGCTCGGCCGGGATCGAATCCGAGCAGTACTTC
clone_size: NA; v_call: TRBV5-1; d_call: NA; j_call: TRBJ2-5; cdr3_aa: CASSRGESETQYF; cdr3_nt: TGCGCCAGCAGCCGGGGAGAGTCGGAGACCCAGTACTTC
clone_size: NA; v_call: TRBV4-1; d_call: TRBD1; j_call: TRBJ2-3; cdr3_aa: CASRLGQGGPDTQYF; cdr3_nt: TGCGCCAGCAGACTAGGACAGGGGGGACCAGATACGCAGTATTTT
clone_size: NA; v_call: TRBV7-6; d_call: NA; j_call: TRBJ1-2; cdr3_aa: CPNRADYGYTF; cdr3_nt: TGTCCAAACAGGGCAGATTATGGCTACACCTTC
clone_size: NA; v_call: TRBV14; d_call: NA; j_call: TRBJ2-7; cdr3_aa: CASSQEVRRNNSYEQYF; cdr3_nt: TGTGCCAGCAGCCAAGAAGTCCGGCGGAATAACTCCTACGAGCAGTACTTC
clone_size: NA; v_call: TRBV9; d_call: TRBD1; j_call: TRBJ2-5; cdr3_aa: CASSQRQGETQYF; cdr3_nt: TGTGCCAGCAGCCAAAGACAGGGAGAGACCCAGTACTTC
clone_size: NA; v_call: TRBV5-6; d_call: TRBD1; j_call: TRBJ1-6; cdr3_aa: CASSWGQRVNSPLHF; cdr3_nt: TGTGCCAGCAGCTGGGGACAGCGTGTAAATTCACCCCTCCACTTT
clone_size: NA; v_call: TRBV6-6; d_call: NA; j_call: TRBJ1-2; cdr3_aa: CASSDSLYGYTF; cdr3_nt: TGTGCCAGCAGTGACAGTCTCTATGGCTACACCTTC
clone_size: NA; v_call: TRBV19; d_call: TRBD1; j_call: TRBJ1-4; cdr3_aa: CASTFQSDRGETNEKLFF; cdr3_nt: TGTGCCAGTACCTTCCAATCGGACAGGGGTGAAACTAATGAAAAACTGTTTTTT
clone_size: NA; v_call: TRBV5-1; d_call: NA; j_call: TRBJ1-4; cdr3_aa: CASAVTGLQEKLFF; cdr3_nt: TGCGCCAGCGCCGTCACAGGTTTGCAAGAAAAACTGTTTTTT
clone_size: NA; v_call: TRBV7-6; d_call: TRBD1; j_call: TRBJ2-3; cdr3_aa: CASSLRLTGKITDTQYF; cdr3_nt: TGTGCCAGCAGCTTACGGTTGACAGGGAAGATCACAGATACGCAGTATTTT
clone_size: once; v_call: TRBV14; d_call: TRBD2; j_call: TRBJ2-1; cdr3_aa: CASSQASGRRNEQFF; cdr3_nt: TGTGCCAGCAGCCAAGCTAGCGGGAGGCGCAATGAGCAGTTCTTC
clone_size: NA; v_call: TRBV28; d_call: TRBD1; j_call: TRBJ1-4; cdr3_aa: CASRDRGSEKLFF; cdr3_nt: TGTGCCAGCAGAGACAGGGGTAGTGAAAAACTGTTTTTT
clone_size: few; v_call: TRBV7-9; d_call: NA; j_call: TRBJ2-7; cdr3_aa: CASSFSPGHPFYEQYF; cdr3_nt: TGTGCCAGCAGCTTCTCCCCGGGACATCCTTTCTACGAGCAGTACTTC
clone_size: NA; v_call: TRBV19; d_call: NA; j_call: TRBJ1-5; cdr3_aa: CASSIEQGPNQPQHF; cdr3_nt: TGTGCCAGTAGTATTGAGCAGGGGCCCAATCAGCCCCAGCATTTT
clone_size: NA; v_call: TRBV6-5; d_call: TRBD2; j_call: TRBJ2-1; cdr3_aa: CASRVSGSKQFF; cdr3_nt: TGTGCCAGCAGGGTTAGCGGGAGTAAACAGTTCTTC
clone_size: NA; v_call: TRBV6-6; d_call: NA; j_call: TRBJ2-7; cdr3_aa: CASSYLGHRSYEQYF; cdr3_nt: TGTGCCAGCAGTTACTTGGGACACAGATCCTACGAGCAGTACTTC
clone_size: NA; v_call: TRBV27; d_call: NA; j_call: TRBJ2-1; cdr3_aa: CASSGGANPGYNEQFF; cdr3_nt: TGTGCCAGCAGTGGGGGGGCGAACCCGGGCTACAATGAGCAGTTCTTC
clone_size: NA; v_call: TRBV19; d_call: TRBD1; j_call: TRBJ2-7; cdr3_aa: CASSILPGQGAYEQYF; cdr3_nt: TGTGCCAGTAGTATCCTTCCGGGACAGGGAGCGTACGAGCAGTACTTC
clone_size: once; v_call: TRBV9; d_call: NA; j_call: TRBJ2-3; cdr3_aa: CASSVTGRTDTQYF; cdr3_nt: TGTGCCAGCAGCGTTACCGGGAGAACAGATACGCAGTATTTT
clone_size: NA; v_call: TRBV19; d_call: NA; j_call: TRBJ2-3; cdr3_aa: CASSIQPTGWGLDTQYF; cdr3_nt: TGTGCCAGTAGTATTCAGCCTACAGGGTGGGGGCTAGATACGCAGTATTTT
clone_size: once; v_call: TRBV6-5; d_call: TRBD1; j_call: TRBJ1-2; cdr3_aa: CASGQAAGYTF; cdr3_nt: TGTGCCAGTGGACAGGCTGCGGGCTACACCTTC
clone_size: NA; v_call: TRBV14; d_call: TRBD1; j_call: TRBJ2-7; cdr3_aa: CASSLRQGAYEQYF; cdr3_nt: TGTGCCAGCAGCCTGAGACAGGGAGCCTACGAGCAGTACTTC
clone_size: NA; v_call: TRBV27; d_call: TRBD2; j_call: TRBJ2-7; cdr3_aa: CASSFAGGAYEQYF; cdr3_nt: TGTGCCAGCAGTTTTGCGGGAGGCGCCTACGAGCAGTACTTC
clone_size: NA; v_call: TRBV18; d_call: NA; j_call: TRBJ2-3; cdr3_aa: CASSPTSNPHTDTQYF; cdr3_nt: TGTGCCAGCTCACCAACGTCTAACCCCCACACAGATACGCAGTATTTT
clone_size: once; v_call: TRBV7-3; d_call: TRBD1; j_call: TRBJ2-2; cdr3_aa: CASSSYRGSGELFF; cdr3_nt: TGTGCCAGCAGCTCGTACAGGGGATCCGGGGAGCTGTTTTTT
clone_size: NA; v_call: TRBV4-3; d_call: NA; j_call: TRBJ2-1; cdr3_aa: CASSPPGQPYNEQFF; cdr3_nt: TGCGCCAGCAGCCCCCCAGGGCAGCCCTACAATGAGCAGTTCTTC
clone_size: NA; v_call: TRBV25-1; d_call: NA; j_call: TRBJ1-2; cdr3_aa: CASSEYSEGNYGYTF; cdr3_nt: TGTGCCAGCAGTGAATATAGTGAGGGCAACTATGGCTACACCTTC
clone_size: NA; v_call: TRBV12-1; d_call: NA; j_call: TRBJ2-2; cdr3_aa: CASSAREYTGELFF; cdr3_nt: TGTGCCAGCAGCGCCCGGGAGTACACCGGGGAGCTGTTTTTT
clone_size: NA; v_call: TRBV25-1; d_call: NA; j_call: TRBJ1-6; cdr3_aa: CASSEGGSYNSPLHF; cdr3_nt: TGTGCCAGCAGTGAAGGGGGGTCCTATAATTCACCCCTCCACTTT
clone_size: NA; v_call: TRBV27; d_call: NA; j_call: TRBJ2-5; cdr3_aa: CASSLSVGQIQETQYF; cdr3_nt: TGTGCCAGCAGTTTATCGGTTGGGCAGATCCAAGAGACCCAGTACTTC
clone_size: few; v_call: TRBV28; d_call: NA; j_call: TRBJ1-1; cdr3_aa: CASSPYRPNTEAFF; cdr3_nt: TGTGCCAGCAGTCCCTACCGCCCGAACACTGAAGCTTTCTTT
clone_size: NA; v_call: TRBV28; d_call: NA; j_call: TRBJ1-6; cdr3_aa: CASRPRGAGPSSPLHF; cdr3_nt: TGTGCCAGCAGACCCCGTGGGGCAGGGCCAAGTTCACCCCTCCACTTT
clone_size: NA; v_call: TRBV30; d_call: NA; j_call: TRBJ1-2; cdr3_aa: CAWAVFGGGYTF; cdr3_nt: TGTGCCTGGGCGGTATTCGGAGGTGGCTACACCTTC
clone_size: few; v_call: TRBV4-2; d_call: TRBD1; j_call: TRBJ2-7; cdr3_aa: CASSQAMDRVYF; cdr3_nt: TGTGCCAGCAGCCAAGCGATGGACAGGGTGTACTTC
clone_size: NA; v_call: TRBV28; d_call: TRBD1; j_call: TRBJ1-4; cdr3_aa: CASTPGQGGEKLFF; cdr3_nt: TGTGCCAGCACTCCGGGACAGGGGGGGGAAAAACTGTTTTTT
clone_size: NA; v_call: TRBV7-6; d_call: TRBD1; j_call: TRBJ1-3; cdr3_aa: CASSPERTGSGNTIYF; cdr3_nt: TGTGCCAGCAGCCCCGAACGGACAGGGTCTGGAAACACCATATATTTT
clone_size: once; v_call: TRBV5-1; d_call: TRBD1; j_call: TRBJ2-7; cdr3_aa: CASSPGQGLNEQYF; cdr3_nt: TGCGCCAGCAGCCCGGGACAGGGGCTAAACGAGCAGTACTTC
clone_size: NA; v_call: TRBV7-2; d_call: NA; j_call: TRBJ2-3; cdr3_aa: CASSLQSTDTQYF; cdr3_nt: TGTGCCAGCAGCTTACAGAGCACAGATACGCAGTATTTT
clone_size: NA; v_call: TRBV9; d_call: NA; j_call: TRBJ2-6; cdr3_aa: CASSVAYSRESGANVLTF; cdr3_nt: TGTGCCAGCAGCGTAGCGTACTCCAGGGAATCTGGGGCCAACGTCCTGACTTTC
clone_size: NA; v_call: TRBV9; d_call: NA; j_call: TRBJ1-2; cdr3_aa: CASSVDVTPNGGYTF; cdr3_nt: TGTGCCAGCAGCGTAGACGTCACCCCGAACGGTGGCTACACCTTC
clone_size: NA; v_call: TRBV2; d_call: TRBD2; j_call: TRBJ2-1; cdr3_aa: CASSNSLLAGGRNEQFF; cdr3_nt: TGTGCCAGCAGTAATTCCTTACTAGCGGGGGGGCGCAATGAGCAGTTCTTC
clone_size: NA; v_call: TRBV4-3; d_call: NA; j_call: TRBJ2-7; cdr3_aa: CASSQSTEIYEQYF; cdr3_nt: TGCGCCAGCAGCCAATCGACAGAGATATACGAGCAGTACTTC
clone_size: NA; v_call: TRBV7-2; d_call: TRBD1; j_call: TRBJ1-5; cdr3_aa: CASSLTPSGQINQPQHF; cdr3_nt: TGTGCCAGCAGCTTAACCCCCTCGGGACAGATAAATCAGCCCCAGCATTTT